This TCR beta chain was captured by sequencing in a study of technical replicates of blood from several donors. CDR3 length equals 15 residues. Trimming pared 4 bases from V and 0 bases from J, leaving 10 bases between. Germline CDR1 SGHTA, CDR2 FQGTGA. Produced via immunoSEQ multiplex PCR; TCRdb's table is partial and in-frame only. The data hold more than 90,000 clones, with roughly 95% observed a single time. This sequence joins TRBV7-3 and TRBJ2-1; D remains unclear. The receptor was isolated from a human donor in good health. Source material: T cells isolated from PBMCs. CDR3 coding DNA: TGTGCCAGCAGCTACAGTTACAGCTCCTACAATGAGCAGTTCTTC. Protein product: CASSYSYSSYNEQFF.